A single sample is the source of the 28 T cell receptor beta chains below, sequenced in a study of T cell repertoires in cytomegalovirus infection. TCRdb called the reads again in MiXCR, with one record for every CDR3 protein. The sample holds roughly 78,000 distinct CDR3 sequences, around 40% seen once. These receptors' targets are unknown. The sequenced sample was CD8+ T cells from cultured PBMCs, obtained from culture after CMV antigen stimulation. These receptors all come from a human donor in good health (CMV status not recorded). Some clones in this sample may be carry-over from other donors' samples.

This chain links TRBV4-1 with TRBJ2-5, with 7 bases identical to TRBD1. V trimming: 4 bases; J trimming: 2 bases; junction bases outside the gene matches: 7. CDR3 length: 15 amino acids. Germline V gene lookup returns CDR1 MGHRA and CDR2 YSYEKL. The CDR3 spells CASSPLPGQQETQYF. The CDR3 DNA reads as TGCGCCAGCAGCCCTTTACCGGGACAGCAAGAGACCCAGTACTTC.

A few counts support this clonotype. The chain couples TRBV20-1 to TRBJ2-7, with D maybe TRBD2 (5 bases). V lost 3 bases and J lost 9, with 18 bases in between. CDR1 and CDR2 (germline): DFQATT, SNEGSKA (reference sequence). The CDR3 spans 13 residues. In nucleotides, the CDR3 is TGCAGTGCTAGTATTGATTTGGGTGGAGGGCAGTACTTC. Encoded protein: CSASIDLGGGQYF.

This clonotype has at least ten counts. This chain uses TRBV7-6 with TRBJ1-5, with 7 nucleotides matching TRBD1. V shed 1 base, J shed 6 bases, and the junction held 6 bases outside the gene matches. Per germline, CDR1 SGHVS and CDR2 FNYEAQ. This CDR3 contains 15 residues. The CDR3 protein is CASSLVAGDSQPQHF. The CDR3 DNA sequence: TGTGCCAGCAGCTTAGTGGCAGGGGACAGTCAGCCCCAGCATTTT.

The CDR3 nucleotides read TGTGCCAGCAGTTACTCGACTAGCGGGCTTTCAACCTACGAGCAGTACTTC. This gives the protein CASSYSTSGLSTYEQYF. This chain uses TRBV6-2 or TRBV6-3 with TRBJ2-7, with TRBD2 matching over 10 bases. Per germline, CDR1 MNHEY and CDR2 SVGEGT. The CDR3 extends over 17 amino acids. The ends lost 0 bases at V and 2 bases at J; junction bases unmatched: 7.

In this sample, this clonotype turned up a few times. The chain employs TRBV19 and TRBJ1-5; 8 positions agree with TRBD1. The CDR3 is made up of 14 amino acids. Unmatched junction bases numbered 13, after V lost 11 bases and J lost 7 bases. Germline CDR1 is LNHDA and CDR2 is SQIVND (reference sequence). Here the CDR3 DNA reads TGTGCCGGGGGACAGGACCACTGGAGCCAGCCCCAGCATTTT. It yields the protein CAGGQDHWSQPQHF.

This clonotype turned up a few times. The chain has TRBV7-2 and TRBJ2-1; TRBD1 matches 8 bases. V lost 5 bases and J lost 6; bases outside the gene matches: 15. Germline V lookup: CDR1 SGHTA, CDR2 FQGNSA. The CDR3 is 17 residues long. The CDR3 loop is CASSLEGRGRAGNEQFF. The DNA for the CDR3 is TGTGCCAGCAGCCTAGAGGGCAGGGGGCGTGCTGGCAATGAGCAGTTCTTC.

The rearrangement uses TRBV20-1 and TRBJ1-2; maybe TRBD1 (6 bases). V gave up 0 bases and J gave up 3 bases, with 14 bases separating them. The CDR3 length is 15 residues. Germline CDR1 reads DFQATT; CDR2 reads SNEGSKA (reference sequence). CDR3 sequence: CSARDPGHGDYGYTF. The CDR3 DNA sequence: TGCAGTGCTAGAGATCCGGGACACGGGGACTATGGCTACACCTTC.

The chain carries TRBV7-8 and TRBJ2-2; D is perhaps TRBD1 (5 bases). The CDR3 totals 14 residues. Germline V gene sequence: CDR1 SGHVS, CDR2 FQNEAQ. Trimming shortened V by 0 bases and J by 8 bases, and 10 bases separated the two germline ends. This CDR3 is CASSLADIQGELFF. DNA of the CDR3: TGTGCCAGCAGCTTAGCGGACATCCAAGGGGAGCTGTTTTTT.

This clonotype was detected only a few times. This chain connects TRBV14 to TRBJ1-4; D is unresolved. The CDR3 totals 16 residues. CDR1 and CDR2 (germline): SGHDN, FVKESK. V lost 4 bases, J lost 4 bases, and 16 bases lay in between. The CDR3 DNA follows: TGTGCCAGCAGCCCGGAACATCGGTTACGTAATGAAAAACTGTTTTTT. It specifies CASSPEHRLRNEKLFF.

The chain combines TRBV13 with TRBJ2-1; TRBD2 agrees at 9 bases. Germline CDR1 PRHDT, CDR2 FYEKMQ (reference sequence). This CDR3 has 15 residues. V was pared by 6 bases and J by 6 bases, with 9 bases of the junction left unmatched. The CDR3 protein is CASSSPSGVGNEQFF. The CDR3 region has the DNA TGTGCCAGCAGTTCGCCTAGCGGGGTTGGCAATGAGCAGTTCTTC. Supplemented by reference TRBV13 and TRBJ2-1, the full variable domain reads AAGVIQSPRHLIKEKRETATLKCYPIPRHDTVYWYQQGPGQDPQFLISFYEKMQSDKGSIPDRFSAQQFSDYHSELNMSSLELGDSALYFCASSSPSGVGNEQFFGPGTRLTVL.

CDR3 residues: CASSLERGHNGYTF. DNA of the CDR3: TGTGCCAGCAGCTTAGAGAGGGGCCATAATGGCTACACCTTC. The V and J genes are TRBV7-6 and TRBJ1-2, with D tentatively TRBD1 (5 bases). The CDR3 extends over 14 amino acids. CDR1 and CDR2 from the germline V gene are SGHVS and FNYEAQ. V shed 1 base and J shed 6 bases, with 12 bases lying between them.

V usage is TRBV7-9 and J usage is TRBJ2-7; TRBD2 might be the D (6 bases). Germline-derived CDR1 and CDR2 are SEHNR and FQNEAQ (reference sequence). V was pared by 5 bases and J by 3 bases, with 17 bases between. The CDR3 runs to 15 residues. The CDR3 region is CASSPRGSDYYEQYF. The CDR3 region has the DNA TGTGCCAGCAGCCCACGGGGGTCCGATTACTACGAGCAGTACTTC.

There are a few counts of this clonotype. The chain combines TRBV29-1 with TRBJ2-1, with 8 nucleotides matching TRBD1. V was clipped by 4 bases and J by 3 bases; unmatched bases: 2. Germline-derived CDR1 and CDR2 are SQVTM and ANQGSEA. The CDR3 spans 13 residues. The DNA for the CDR3 is TGCAGCGTTGTAGGACAGGGCTACAATGAGCAGTTCTTC. Encoded protein: CSVVGQGYNEQFF.

The CDR3 sequence is CASSISGLGGSTEAFF. The CDR3 nucleotides are TGTGCCAGTAGTATTTCGGGACTGGGGGGCAGCACTGAAGCTTTCTTT. V gene TRBV19 combines with J gene TRBJ1-1, with D perhaps matching TRBD1 (6 bases). CDR3 length: 16 amino acids. V was trimmed by 3 bases and J by 4 bases, leaving 18 bases between them. Germline V gene lookup returns CDR1 LNHDA and CDR2 SQIVND (reference sequence).

The chain joins TRBV7-8 to TRBJ2-7; D is ambiguous. The CDR3 contains 15 residues. With 1 base removed from V and 2 bases from J, the gap between germline ends came to 12 bases. The V gene's germline CDR1 is SGHVS and CDR2 FQNEAQ. DNA for the CDR3: TGTGCCAGCAGCTTAGTCTCGGGTTACCCCTACGAGCAGTACTTC. It is translated as CASSLVSGYPYEQYF.

This clonotype has more than one count but fewer than ten. V is TRBV7-2 and J is TRBJ2-3; 10 nucleotides line up with TRBD2. There are 15 residues in the CDR3. The trim removed 4 bases at V and 6 bases at J, leaving 7 bases unmatched. The V gene's germline CDR1 is SGHTA and CDR2 FQGNSA. For the CDR3, the DNA is TGTGCCAGCAGCTCCCTTAGCGGGGGGTCGGATACGCAGTATTTT. Amino acids: CASSSLSGGSDTQYF. The complete variable domain, with remaining parts taken from reference TRBV7-2 and TRBJ2-3, reads GAGVSQSPSNKVTEKGKDVELRCDPISGHTALYWYRQSLGQGLEFLIYFQGNSAPDKSGLPSDRFSAERTGGSVSTLTIQRTQQEDSAVYLCASSSLSGGSDTQYFGPGTRLTVL.

This clonotype has only a few counts. The CDR3 spells CASSPQVGAGDTQYF. The CDR3 coding sequence is TGTGCCAGCAGTCCACAGGTGGGGGCAGGGGATACGCAGTATTTT. The chain links TRBV6-6 to TRBJ2-3; tentatively, D is TRBD1 (6 bases). The CDR3 totals 15 residues. Trimming left V 5 bases short and J 6 bases short, with 18 bases between. Germline lookup yields CDR1 MNHNY and CDR2 SVGAGI (reference sequence).

In its sample, this clonotype was seen many times. V gene TRBV7-2 combines with J gene TRBJ2-1; D is unclear. Germline CDR1 SGHTA, CDR2 FQGNSA. Trimming cost V 5 bases and J 5 bases, with 13 bases left between them. The CDR3 has 14 amino acids. In nucleotides, the CDR3 is TGTGCCAGCAGCCGCGCCCCGGATCACAATGAGCAGTTCTTC. Translating gives CASSRAPDHNEQFF. Based on the CDR3 plus reference TRBV7-2 and TRBJ2-1, the full variable domain is GAGVSQSPSNKVTEKGKDVELRCDPISGHTALYWYRQSLGQGLEFLIYFQGNSAPDKSGLPSDRFSAERTGGSVSTLTIQRTQQEDSAVYLCASSRAPDHNEQFFGPGTRLTVL.

The gene calls are TRBV7-4 and TRBJ2-5; D is unresolved. V was trimmed by 10 bases and J by 1 base, leaving 16 bases between them. The CDR3 covers 14 residues. The germline V gene has CDR1 SGHVT and CDR2 SQSDAQ. The CDR3 DNA sequence: TGTGCCACCCGAAACAGCTTGATCCAAGAGACCCAGTACTTC. The encoded protein is CATRNSLIQETQYF.

The CDR3 is CASSHKSSYEQYF. As DNA, the CDR3 is TGTGCCAGCAGCCACAAGAGTTCCTACGAGCAGTACTTC. V is TRBV7-9 and J is TRBJ2-7, with D unclear. Germline CDR1 is SEHNR and CDR2 is FQNEAQ (reference sequence). The CDR3 spans 13 residues. The V gene lost 5 bases and the J gene lost 1 base, with 9 bases spanning the gap.

This clonotype has a single count. Being one base from a much bigger clone, this may be a read error. The chain carries TRBV6-6 and TRBJ2-7; 8 bases line up with TRBD2. The CDR3 runs to 17 residues. V shed 9 bases, J shed 1 base, and the junction held 17 bases outside the gene matches. Germline assignment: CDR1 MNHNY and CDR2 SVGAGI (reference sequence). The chain's CDR3 is CASYGREEFLSSYEQYF. For the CDR3, the DNA is TGTGCCAGTTACGGGAGGGAGGAGTTCCTATCTTCCTACGAGCAGTACTTC.

The chain is built from TRBV7-9 and TRBJ1-2; possibly TRBD1 for D (5 bases). Germline V lookup: CDR1 SEHNR, CDR2 FQNEAQ (reference sequence). V shed 1 base and J shed 4 bases, with 16 bases lying between them. The CDR3 runs 16 residues. The CDR3 protein is CASSLVLHRYIYGYTF. CDR3 nucleotides: TGTGCCAGCAGCTTAGTGCTTCACAGGTACATCTATGGCTACACCTTC.

This chain connects TRBV14 to TRBJ1-2; weak D call: TRBD1 (5 bases). The CDR3 loop spans 13 amino acids. The V end was cut by 1 base, the J end by 8 bases, with 11 bases between. Looked up from germline, CDR1 is SGHDN and CDR2 is FVKESK. The chain's CDR3 is CASSQVDGDGYTF. In DNA form, the CDR3 reads TGTGCCAGCAGCCAAGTCGACGGGGACGGCTACACCTTC.

The V gene is TRBV4-1, the J gene TRBJ2-1; the D gene is possibly TRBD2 (6 bases). CDR3 length: 15 amino acids. Trimming took 1 base from V and 0 from J, leaving 7 bases between them. The germline V gene has CDR1 MGHRA and CDR2 YSYEKL. The DNA for the CDR3 is TGCGCCAGCAGCCAAGTCGGGAGCTCCTACAATGAGCAGTTCTTC. Translating gives CASSQVGSSYNEQFF.

This clonotype was observed a handful of times. The rearrangement uses TRBV20-1 and TRBJ2-7; D tentatively fits TRBD1 or TRBD2 (5 bases each). CDR1 is DFQATT and CDR2 is SNEGSKA in the germline V gene (reference sequence). There are 15 residues in the CDR3. V lost 0 bases, J lost 3 bases, and 15 bases lay in between. The CDR3 nucleotides read TGCAGTGCTAGAGATAAGAAGGGACCAGACTACGAGCAGTACTTC. It is translated as CSARDKKGPDYEQYF.

The genes are TRBV7-2 and TRBJ1-1; D call uncertain. The CDR3 covers 14 residues. Germline CDR1 and CDR2: SGHTA and FQGNSA. Trimming removed 2 bases at V and 0 bases at J, with 7 bases between. The CDR3 region is CASSLNAMNTEAFF. In nucleotides, the CDR3 is TGTGCCAGCAGCTTAAACGCCATGAACACTGAAGCTTTCTTT.

The rearrangement uses TRBV4-1 and TRBJ2-4, with D unclear. The CDR3 runs 13 residues. Germline V lookup: CDR1 MGHRA, CDR2 YSYEKL. The V gene lost 0 bases and the J gene lost 5 bases, with 5 bases spanning the gap. CDR3 bases: TGCGCCAGCAGCCAAGAGAGGCAAAACATTCAGTACTTC. It encodes CASSQERQNIQYF.

The chain is built from TRBV7-9 and TRBJ2-5, with D unclear. The CDR3 loop spans 12 amino acids. The germline V gene has CDR1 SEHNR and CDR2 FQNEAQ (reference sequence). Trimming took 5 bases from V and 7 from J, leaving 11 bases between them. The chain's CDR3 is CASSNPPGTQYF. Here the CDR3 DNA reads TGTGCCAGCAGCAATCCGCCGGGGACCCAGTACTTC.